Reported below is one TCR beta chain. The antigen is unknown. The sample is drawn from a study of cytomegalovirus exposure and HLA in healthy donors. At the level of the study: An early data release held approximately 80 million unique TCRs from HLA-typed donors.

PCR involved 60 Vbeta and 13 Jbeta primers. In the study's own analysis: A follow-up analysis tallied some 80 million unique TCR beta chains, some 9.9 million shared. Repertoires were generated with immunoSEQ multiplex PCR, while TCRdb's copy carries only in-frame clones and drops some. V and J calls and clone size are as listed in that table; D and trimming were resolved from the DNA. The sample carries over 50,000 clones, roughly 80% recorded once. Healthy bone marrow donors supplied every sample. Findings of the study overall: Most subjects' HLA-A and HLA-B alleles were reportedly predicted from TCR beta sequences.

Material for sequencing was PBMCs. This TCR was sampled from a man aged 40-49 years in good health and CMV-seronegative.

CDR3 nucleotides: TGTGCCAGTAGCCATGGGCGGGGGGGCCTACAGACCCAGTACTTC. It translates to CASSHGRGGLQTQYF. This rearrangement joins TRBV19 to TRBJ2-5; 9 positions agree with TRBD2. V lost 6 bases and J lost 6; bases outside the gene matches: 11. Germline CDR1 LNHDA, CDR2 SQIVND (reference sequence). The CDR3 runs to 15 residues.